The clone carrying this T cell receptor (beta chain) was detected a few times. Enrollment of patients from Seattle took place during active infection, with longitudinal follow-up. This entry belongs to a study of blood T cell repertoires in COVID-19. The wider study: From T cells, B-cell-depleted T cells, or PBMCs came the material, which was cDNA or gDNA.

In the authors' workflow: Estimation of nucleated cell counts was performed using reference gene primer amplification. TCRdb's table, derived via immunoSEQ multiplex PCR, lists solely in-frame clones and lacks some. V, J and clone size are those of that table, while D and trimming were read from the DNA. The sample includes fewer than 300,000 clones, roughly nine tenths of them seen just once. Trimming cost V 3 bases and J 2 bases; bases outside gene matches: 4. Germline CDR1 and CDR2: SNHLY and FYNNEI. The CDR3 covers 15 residues. The specimen was peripheral blood. This TCR derives from a woman in her thirties with COVID-19, enrolled during active disease. The rearrangement links TRBV2 to TRBJ1-5, with 7 bases matching TRBD1. The CDR3 reads CASSDNRGGNQPQHF. The CDR3 DNA is TGTGCCAGCAGTGACAACAGGGGTGGCAATCAGCCCCAGCATTTT.